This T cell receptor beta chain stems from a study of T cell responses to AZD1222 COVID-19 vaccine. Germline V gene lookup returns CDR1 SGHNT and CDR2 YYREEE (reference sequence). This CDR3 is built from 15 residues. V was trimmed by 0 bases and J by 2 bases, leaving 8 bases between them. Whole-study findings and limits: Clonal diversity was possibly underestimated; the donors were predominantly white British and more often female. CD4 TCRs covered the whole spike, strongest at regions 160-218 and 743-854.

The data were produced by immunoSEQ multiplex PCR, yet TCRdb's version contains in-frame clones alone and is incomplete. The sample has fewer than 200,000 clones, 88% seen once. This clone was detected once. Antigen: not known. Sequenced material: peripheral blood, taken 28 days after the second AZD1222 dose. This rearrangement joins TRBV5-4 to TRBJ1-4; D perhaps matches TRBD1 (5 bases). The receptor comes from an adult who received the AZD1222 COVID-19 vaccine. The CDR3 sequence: CASSLDRGTNEKLFF. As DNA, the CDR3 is TGTGCCAGCAGCTTGGATCGGGGCACTAATGAAAAACTGTTTTTT.